This T cell receptor (beta chain) was recorded in a study of blood T cell repertoires in COVID-19. The overall study: Acute and convalescent COVID-19 samples came from the United States, Italy and Spain. The cDNA or gDNA used as material had been derived from T cells, B-cell-depleted T cells, or PBMCs.

Under the authors' procedure: Quantification of nucleated cells was approximated via reference gene primer amplification. Assay used: immunoSEQ multiplex PCR; TCRdb lists only in-frame clones, some missing. That table gives V, J and clone size, and the DNA gave D and trimming. The profile covers about 95,000 clones, with approximately 84% appearing a single time and nearly 25% taken by the ten largest. V lost 1 base to trimming and J lost 4 bases; unmatched junction nucleotides: 6. The CDR3 runs to 16 residues. Germline loops: CDR1 MNHNS, CDR2 SASEGT. The receptor comes from a man aged 80 or over with active or convalescent COVID-19. Material for sequencing was peripheral blood. This chain joins TRBV6-1 and TRBJ1-1, with 10 bases matching TRBD1. The CDR3 region is CASSEGVGTGATEAFF. CDR3 nucleotides: TGTGCCAGCAGTGAAGGTGTGGGGACAGGGGCCACTGAAGCTTTCTTT.